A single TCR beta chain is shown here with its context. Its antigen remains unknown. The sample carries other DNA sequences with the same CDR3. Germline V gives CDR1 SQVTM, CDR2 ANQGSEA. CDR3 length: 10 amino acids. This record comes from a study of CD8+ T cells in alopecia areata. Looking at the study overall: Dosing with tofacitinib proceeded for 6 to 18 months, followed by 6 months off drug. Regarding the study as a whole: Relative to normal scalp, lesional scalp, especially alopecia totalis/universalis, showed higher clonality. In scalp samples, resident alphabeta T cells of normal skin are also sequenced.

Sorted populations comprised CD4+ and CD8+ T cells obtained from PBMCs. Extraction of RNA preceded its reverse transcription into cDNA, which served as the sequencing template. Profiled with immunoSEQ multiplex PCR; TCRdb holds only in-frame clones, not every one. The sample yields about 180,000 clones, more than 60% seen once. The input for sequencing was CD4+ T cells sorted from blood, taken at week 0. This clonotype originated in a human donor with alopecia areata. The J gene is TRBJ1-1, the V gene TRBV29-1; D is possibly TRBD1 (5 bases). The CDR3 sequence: CSGGDTEAFF. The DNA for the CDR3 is TGCAGTGGAGGGGACACTGAAGCTTTCTTT.